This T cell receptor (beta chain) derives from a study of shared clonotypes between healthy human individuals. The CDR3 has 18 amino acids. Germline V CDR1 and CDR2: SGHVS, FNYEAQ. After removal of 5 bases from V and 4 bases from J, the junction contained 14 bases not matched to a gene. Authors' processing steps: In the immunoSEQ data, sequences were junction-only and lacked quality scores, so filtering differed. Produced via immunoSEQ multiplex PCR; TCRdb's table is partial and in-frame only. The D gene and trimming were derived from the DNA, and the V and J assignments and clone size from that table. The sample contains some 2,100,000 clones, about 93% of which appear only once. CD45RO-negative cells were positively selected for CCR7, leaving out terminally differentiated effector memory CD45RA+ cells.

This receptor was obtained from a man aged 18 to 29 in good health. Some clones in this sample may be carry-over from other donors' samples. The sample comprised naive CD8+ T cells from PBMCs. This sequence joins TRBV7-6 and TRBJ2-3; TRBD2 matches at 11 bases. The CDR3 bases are TGTGCCAGCAGCCCCTTACCGCGGCTAGCGGGAGGATCAGATACGCAGTATTTT. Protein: CASSPLPRLAGGSDTQYF.